The 19 T cell receptor beta chains in this list originate from one sample, sequenced in a study of T cells in tumors after PD-1 blockade. Clones were read by immunoSEQ multiplex PCR, and TCRdb kept only the in-frame ones, dropping some. The sample includes more than 50,000 clones, 74% of them seen just once. Sequencing used PBMCs, obtained after anti-PD-1 treatment. The receptors stem from a human donor with basal cell carcinoma.

The V call is TRBV27, the J call TRBJ1-6; D gene uncertain. This CDR3 comprises 14 residues. Trimming took off 6 bases at V and 2 bases at J, with 8 bases between the two ends. Germline CDR1 and CDR2: MNHEY and SMNVEV (reference sequence). This chain's CDR3 is CASRPDTYNSPLHF. DNA for the CDR3: TGTGCCAGCAGACCCGACACCTATAATTCACCCCTCCACTTT.

V and J are TRBV15 and TRBJ2-1; 8 bases match TRBD2. CDR1 LNHNV and CDR2 YYDKDF come from the germline V gene (reference sequence). After removal of 5 bases from V and 4 bases from J, the junction contained 4 bases not matched to a gene. The CDR3 has 14 amino acids. The CDR3 DNA sequence: TGTGCCACCAGCGGGGGACTAGTTTACAATGAGCAGTTCTTC. This gives the protein CATSGGLVYNEQFF.

The genes are TRBV7-2 and TRBJ1-2; the match to TRBD1 covers 9 bases. V lost 4 bases and J lost 4; bases outside the gene matches: 1. The CDR3 spans 13 residues. Germline lookup yields CDR1 SGHTA and CDR2 FQGNSA. CDR3 DNA: TGTGCCAGCAGCTCGGACAGGGGCTATGGCTACACCTTC. Translated: CASSSDRGYGYTF.

The chain joins TRBV15 to TRBJ2-5; 12 nucleotides match TRBD2. CDR3 length equals 17 residues. V shed 1 base and J 3 bases; nucleotides not matched to a gene: 6. Germline CDR1 reads LNHNV; CDR2 reads YYDKDF (reference sequence). This chain's CDR3 is CATSRVPLAGGKETQYF. In nucleotides, the CDR3 is TGTGCCACCAGCAGAGTCCCACTAGCGGGGGGAAAAGAGACCCAGTACTTC.

The chain links TRBV27 to TRBJ2-3, with 7 bases aligning to TRBD2. Germline values: CDR1 MNHEY, CDR2 SMNVEV (reference sequence). The CDR3 consists of 20 residues. Unmatched junction bases numbered 20, after V lost 5 bases and J lost 0 bases. CDR3 loop: CASSKRRSSTGGSSTDTQYF. CDR3 nucleotide sequence: TGTGCCAGCAGTAAACGACGTTCTTCTACGGGGGGATCTAGCACAGATACGCAGTATTTT.

V usage is TRBV7-9 and J usage is TRBJ2-2; D call uncertain. From germline, CDR1 is SEHNR and CDR2 FQNEAQ (reference sequence). The V gene lost 5 bases and the J gene lost 4 bases, with 11 bases spanning the gap. This CDR3 region has 14 residues. DNA of the CDR3: TGTGCCAGCAGCCCCCGGGTGTCCACCGGGGAGCTGTTTTTT. Protein: CASSPRVSTGELFF. Full variable domain (missing parts from reference TRBV7-9 and TRBJ2-2): DTGVSQNPRHKITKRGQNVTFRCDPISEHNRLYWYRQTLGQGPEFLTYFQNEAQLEKSRLLSDRFSAERPKGSFSTLEIQRTEQGDSAMYLCASSPRVSTGELFFGEGSRLTVL.

This clone was seen once. J is TRBJ2-1 and V is TRBV6-2 or TRBV6-3; D not resolved. This CDR3 contains 13 residues. Germline CDR1 reads MNHEY; CDR2 reads SVGEGT. With 5 bases removed from V and 5 bases from J, the gap between germline ends came to 10 bases. The CDR3 is CASSPVPDNEQFF. The CDR3 DNA reads as TGTGCCAGCAGTCCGGTCCCCGACAATGAGCAGTTCTTC.

The chain joins TRBV5-1 to TRBJ2-2, with TRBD1 identical over 7 bases. V gave up 3 bases and J gave up 1 base; unmatched junction bases: 3. Germline lookup yields CDR1 SGHRS and CDR2 YFSETQ. The CDR3 is 15 residues long. The CDR3 loop is CASSSTGQNTGELFF. For the CDR3, the DNA is TGCGCCAGCAGCTCGACAGGGCAGAACACCGGGGAGCTGTTTTTT.

This chain joins TRBV4-1 and TRBJ2-7; 7 bases map to TRBD1. Germline CDR1 reads MGHRA; CDR2 reads YSYEKL. Unmatched junction bases numbered 7, after V lost 4 bases and J lost 4 bases. The length of the CDR3 is 14 residues. CDR3 sequence (DNA): TGCGCCAGCAGCCTCTCCGGACAGGTTTACGAGCAGTACTTC. This translates into CASSLSGQVYEQYF.

A word on this clone: Other DNA sequences in this specimen translate into the identical CDR3. The chain uses TRBV6-2 or TRBV6-3 and TRBJ2-1; the match to TRBD2 covers 9 bases. V was pared by 0 bases and J by 4 bases, with 7 bases of the junction left unmatched. Per the germline V gene, CDR1 is MNHEY and CDR2 is SVGEGT. The CDR3 has 17 residues. CDR3 coding DNA: TGTGCCAGCAGTTACTCCCCTGCGGGGGGGATATACAATGAGCAGTTCTTC. Amino acid sequence: CASSYSPAGGIYNEQFF.

This chain links TRBV21-1 with TRBJ1-1; the table's D call, TRBD1, was not checked against the DNA. TRBV21-1 is labeled a pseudogene. The CDR3 has 15 amino acids. CDR3 amino acids: CASSTLDRANTEAFF. DNA of the CDR3: TGTGCCAGCAGCACATTAGACAGGGCCAACACTGAAGCTTTCTTT.

This clone was observed a handful of times. V is TRBV2 and J is TRBJ2-2; D call uncertain. This CDR3 region has 14 residues. Per the germline V gene, CDR1 is SNHLY and CDR2 is FYNNEI. The V gene lost 7 bases and the J gene lost 7 bases, with 16 bases spanning the gap. CDR3 loop: CASTENLGFGELFF. Here the CDR3 DNA reads TGTGCCAGCACCGAAAACCTTGGGTTCGGGGAGCTGTTTTTT.

The chain uses TRBV10-3 and TRBJ2-1; tentatively, D is TRBD1 or TRBD2 (5 bases each). CDR3 length: 14 residues. Germline CDR1 and CDR2: ENHRY and SYGVKD. The V gene lost 2 bases and the J gene lost 7 bases, with 12 bases spanning the gap. The CDR3 bases are TGTGCCATCAGTGAGCGGGGCACCAGTAATGAGCAGTTCTTC. Its translation: CAISERGTSNEQFF.

The chain recombines TRBV2 with TRBJ1-6; 7 positions agree with TRBD1. Germline V gene sequence: CDR1 SNHLY, CDR2 FYNNEI. The CDR3 has 14 amino acids. Trimming removed 2 bases from V and 10 bases from J; junction bases left unmatched: 5. The CDR3 reads CASSEFRGGSPLHF. The DNA of the CDR3 is TGTGCCAGCAGTGAATTCAGGGGGGGCTCACCCCTCCACTTT.

The chain couples TRBV25-1 to TRBJ1-4, with no clear D. Per the germline V gene, CDR1 is MGHDK and CDR2 is SYGVNS. The CDR3 runs 15 residues. Trimming shortened V by 6 bases and J by 1 base, and 12 bases separated the two germline ends. The CDR3 is CASSFHVGTNEKLFF. CDR3 coding DNA: TGTGCCAGCAGCTTCCACGTGGGAACTAATGAAAAACTGTTTTTT.

This chain uses TRBV30 with TRBJ1-3, with 7 bases lining up with TRBD1. This CDR3 has 14 amino acids. V shed 0 bases and J 3 bases; nucleotides not matched to a gene: 2. Germline CDR1 and CDR2: GTSNPN and SVGIG (reference sequence). CDR3 region: CAWSVHRGGNTIYF. The CDR3 nucleotides read TGTGCCTGGAGTGTACACAGGGGTGGAAACACCATATATTTT.

V is TRBV4-2 and J is TRBJ2-7; 9 nucleotides align to TRBD2. This CDR3 has 15 residues. V lost 1 base to trimming and J lost 2 bases; unmatched junction nucleotides: 3. Per germline, CDR1 LGHNA and CDR2 YNFKEQ. CDR3 nucleotides: TGTGCCAGCAGCCAAGGGCTAGCGGGGACCTACGAGCAGTACTTC. It yields the protein CASSQGLAGTYEQYF.

The V gene is TRBV24-1, the J gene TRBJ2-1; D is perhaps TRBD2 (5 bases). The CDR3 runs 13 residues. Germline CDR1 is KGHDR and CDR2 is SFDVKD. With 8 bases removed from V and 6 bases from J, the gap between germline ends came to 13 bases. The CDR3 here is CATKADRGNEQFF. The CDR3 coding sequence is TGTGCCACCAAAGCAGATCGGGGCAATGAGCAGTTCTTC.

CDR3 in DNA: TGTGCCAGCAGTGAGGCTAGCGGGGCCCACACAGATACGCAGTATTTT. It codes for CASSEASGAHTDTQYF. The V and J genes are TRBV6-4 and TRBJ2-3, with 9 bases identical to TRBD2. The V gene end was trimmed by 3 bases and the J gene end by 2 bases; junction bases not matched to a gene: 6. The length of the CDR3 is 16 residues. Germline lookup yields CDR1 MRHNA and CDR2 SNTAGT.